One and the same sample provided the 26 T cell receptor beta chains below, sequenced in a study of vaccination and CD4 T cells after COVID-19. Oncomine TCR Beta short-read sequencing was applied to DNA from cultured CD4+ T cells. MiXCR, run by TCRdb on the PCR reads, gives a single entry per CDR3 protein. The data contain 17,000 or so distinct CDR3 sequences, approximately 70% of them singletons. Their target antigens are unknown. Treatment reported: approximately 11-day PBMC culture with coronavirus spike peptide pools or control peptides (ViraFEST assay). Sequenced material: CD4+ T cells from blood, cultured in vitro. All receptors derive from a human donor who had recovered from COVID-19.

This sequence joins TRBV19 and TRBJ2-3; the match to TRBD2 covers 7 bases. This CDR3 contains 13 residues. V shed 5 bases, J shed 1 base, and the junction held 0 bases outside the gene matches. From germline, CDR1 is LNHDA and CDR2 SQIVND (reference sequence). The CDR3 DNA is TGTGCCAGTAGTGGGGGGGGCACAGATACGCAGTATTTT. Translation: CASSGGGTDTQYF.

The CDR3 bases are TGTGCCAGCAGCCCTGACATGAACACCGGGGAGCTGTTTTTT. This codes for CASSPDMNTGELFF. This chain connects TRBV6-1 to TRBJ2-2; D ambiguous. V lost 6 bases and J lost 1, with 9 bases in between. CDR3 length: 14 amino acids. Looked up from germline, CDR1 is MNHNS and CDR2 is SASEGT.

V gene TRBV12-3 or TRBV12-4 combines with J gene TRBJ2-5; either TRBD1 or TRBD2 may fit D (6 bases each). V lost 3 bases, J lost 2 bases, and 16 bases lay in between. The CDR3 sequence is 16 residues long. CDR3 nucleotides: TGTGCCAGCAGTTTTCTAGGGGGGCCCGAACAAGAGACCCAGTACTTC. Translating it yields CASSFLGGPEQETQYF.

This chain uses TRBV7-9 with TRBJ1-2, with D perhaps TRBD1 (6 bases). Trimming removed 4 bases at V and 0 bases at J, with 15 bases between. The CDR3 length is 16 residues. From germline, CDR1 is SEHNR and CDR2 FQNEAQ (reference sequence). CDR3 nucleotides: TGTGCCAGCAGCTCGAAGAGGGACAAAGCTAACTATGGCTACACCTTC. Translated: CASSSKRDKANYGYTF.

The J gene is TRBJ1-2, the V gene TRBV12-5; D gene ambiguous. V gave up 6 bases and J gave up 1 base, with 15 bases separating them. The CDR3 has 15 amino acids. The germline gives CDR1 LGHNT, CDR2 FRNRAP. CDR3 in amino acids: CASGPDLSVNYGYTF. CDR3 bases: TGTGCTAGTGGCCCCGATCTATCAGTTAACTATGGCTACACCTTC.

This clonotype was detected a few times. The chain has TRBV2 and TRBJ2-3, with TRBD2 matching over 9 bases. Germline V lookup: CDR1 SNHLY, CDR2 FYNNEI. CDR3 length: 15 amino acids. After removal of 4 bases from V and 3 bases from J, the junction contained 5 bases not matched to a gene. CDR3 residues: CASSGLAAGTDTQYF. Here the CDR3 DNA reads TGTGCCAGCAGTGGACTAGCGGCGGGGACAGATACGCAGTATTTT.

The chain couples TRBV6-1 to TRBJ1-2, with D possibly being TRBD1 (5 bases). This CDR3 comprises 13 residues. Trimming removed 6 bases from V and 1 base from J, with 9 bases in between. The germline V gene encodes CDR1 MNHNS and CDR2 SASEGT. DNA for the CDR3: TGTGCCAGCAGGGGACCATTTAACTATGGCTACACCTTC. Translation: CASRGPFNYGYTF.

The V and J genes are TRBV6-5 and TRBJ1-1; 10 bases map to TRBD1. The CDR3 totals 15 residues. Germline V gene data show CDR1 as MNHEY and CDR2 as SVGAGI. V lost 4 bases to trimming and J lost 7 bases; unmatched junction nucleotides: 9. CDR3 nucleotide sequence: TGTGCCAGCAGTTCTATAACGACAGGGGGCATTGAAGCTTTCTTT. Its translation is CASSSITTGGIEAFF.

This sequence joins TRBV15 and TRBJ2-7, with no clear D. Trimming cost V 3 bases and J 1 base, with 10 bases left between them. This CDR3 spans 14 amino acids. Germline lookup yields CDR1 LNHNV and CDR2 YYDKDF (reference sequence). This chain's CDR3 is CATSRDRSSYEQYF. For the CDR3, the DNA is TGTGCCACCAGCAGGGACCGGTCTTCCTACGAGCAGTACTTC.

The chain recombines TRBV6-1 with TRBJ1-2; the D is unclear. V lost 7 bases to trimming and J lost 0 bases, with 15 bases between them. Germline CDR1 reads MNHNS; CDR2 reads SASEGT. The CDR3 is 15 residues long. The CDR3 DNA sequence: TGTGCCAGCAACGGGGAGGGCGGGCCTAACTATGGCTACACCTTC. Its translation is CASNGEGGPNYGYTF.

The J gene is TRBJ2-5, the V gene TRBV5-1; no clear D gene. The CDR3 is made up of 15 amino acids. CDR1 and CDR2 (germline): SGHRS, YFSETQ. V was cut by 0 bases and J by 1 base, with 10 bases left in between. CDR3 loop: CASSLGRPSQETQYF. The CDR3 DNA sequence: TGCGCCAGCAGCTTGGGAAGGCCTTCCCAAGAGACCCAGTACTTC.

The genes are TRBV21-1 and TRBJ1-5; the table names TRBD1, a call not compared with the DNA. TRBV21-1 is flagged as a pseudogene. The CDR3 covers 16 residues. The CDR3 DNA sequence: TGTGCCAGCAGCAGTCGTCACAGGGTTGGCAATCAGCCCCAGCATTTT. Translation: CASSSRHRVGNQPQHF.

A few counts support this clonotype. The chain recombines TRBV28 with TRBJ1-1; a weak D match, TRBD1 (6 bases). V was cut by 4 bases and J by 5 bases, with 17 bases left in between. CDR3 length: 15 residues. CDR1 and CDR2 (germline): MDHEN, SYDVKM. In DNA form, the CDR3 reads TGTGCCAGCAGTTCTGTCTTCAGGGGAGGGACTGAAGCTTTCTTT. As protein: CASSSVFRGGTEAFF.

This chain joins TRBV27 and TRBJ1-6; tentative D call: TRBD1 (6 bases). This CDR3 region has 14 residues. V was clipped by 6 bases and J by 5 bases, with 11 bases between them. Looked up from germline, CDR1 is MNHEY and CDR2 is SMNVEV (reference sequence). The CDR3 coding sequence is TGTGCCAGCAGACCGGACAGAAATAATTCACCCCTCCACTTT. Translated, it gives CASRPDRNNSPLHF.

This chain joins TRBV6-1 and TRBJ2-7; 8 bases are a match to TRBD2. Germline V gives CDR1 MNHNS, CDR2 SASEGT. The CDR3 is made up of 15 amino acids. J gave up 0 bases and V 5 bases, and 6 bases lay outside the gene matches. The CDR3 sequence: CASSLSGALSYEQYF. CDR3 in DNA: TGTGCCAGCAGTCTTAGCGGGGCCCTCTCCTACGAGCAGTACTTC.

The V and J genes are TRBV18 and TRBJ1-2; no clear D gene. The V gene lost 0 bases and the J gene lost 8 bases, with 22 bases spanning the gap. This CDR3 spans 17 amino acids. From germline, CDR1 is KGHSH and CDR2 LQKENI. CDR3 in amino acids: CASSPPGLLPPGRGYTF. The CDR3 coding sequence is TGTGCCAGCTCACCACCAGGCCTCTTACCACCCGGTCGGGGCTACACCTTC.

In its sample, this clonotype was seen once. The J gene is TRBJ2-3, the V gene TRBV19; D is perhaps TRBD1 (6 bases). The V gene lost 10 bases and the J gene lost 2 bases, with 16 bases spanning the gap. Germline CDR1 reads LNHDA; CDR2 reads SQIVND (reference sequence). CDR3 size: 14 residues. The chain's CDR3 is CATTPRQVTDTQYF. CDR3 in DNA: TGTGCCACCACACCTCGACAGGTCACAGATACGCAGTATTTT.

This chain uses TRBV29-1 with TRBJ2-5, with 7 bases lining up with TRBD1. Germline V gene sequence: CDR1 SQVTM, CDR2 ANQGSEA. The CDR3 loop spans 14 amino acids. Unmatched junction bases numbered 8, after V lost 4 bases and J lost 3 bases. CDR3 coding DNA: TGCAGCGTTGCCAGAGGACAGGCGAAAGAGACCCAGTACTTC. Its translation: CSVARGQAKETQYF.

There are a few counts of this clonotype. The rearrangement uses TRBV27 and TRBJ1-1; D is undetermined. V lost 7 bases, J lost 8 bases, and 8 bases lay in between. The germline V gene encodes CDR1 MNHEY and CDR2 SMNVEV (reference sequence). The CDR3 covers 10 residues. CDR3 amino acids: CASTLWEAFF. CDR3 bases: TGTGCCAGCACCTTATGGGAAGCTTTCTTT.

The chain couples TRBV27 to TRBJ2-1; either TRBD1 or TRBD2 may fit D (5 bases each). V was clipped by 7 bases and J by 5 bases, with 30 bases between them. The CDR3 is 19 residues long. Germline lookup yields CDR1 MNHEY and CDR2 SMNVEV (reference sequence). CDR3 loop: CASTYRDRRLRKTNNEQFF. The CDR3 DNA reads TGTGCCAGCACCTATCGGGACCGTCGGCTGAGGAAGACCAACAATGAGCAGTTCTTC.

J is TRBJ1-1 and V is TRBV12-3 or TRBV12-4; D unclear. Trimming took 4 bases from V and 4 from J, leaving 10 bases between them. The CDR3 is 13 amino acids. CDR3 amino acids: CASSSRVLTEAFF. CDR3 in DNA: TGTGCCAGCAGTTCTCGGGTTCTCACTGAAGCTTTCTTT.

This clonotype was picked up a small number of times. The chain couples TRBV25-1 to TRBJ1-6; a possible D gene is TRBD1 (6 bases). There are 14 residues in the CDR3. Between the trimmed V and J ends, which lost 7 bases and 7 bases, there was a span of 14 bases. Germline CDR1 reads MGHDK; CDR2 reads SYGVNS. Here the CDR3 reads CASTPAGQNSPLHF. The CDR3 coding sequence is TGTGCCAGCACCCCCGCTGGACAGAATTCACCCCTCCACTTT.

This clonotype was seen more than once but under ten times. The V call is TRBV20-1, the J call TRBJ1-2, with D possibly TRBD1 on 6 matching bases. There are 12 residues in the CDR3. The germline V gene has CDR1 DFQATT and CDR2 SNEGSKA (reference sequence). The CDR3 DNA reads TGCGCTCCTAAACAGGGAAACTATGGCTACACCTTC. Translating it yields CAPKQGNYGYTF.

V gene TRBV5-8 combines with J gene TRBJ1-5, with 9 bases lining up with TRBD1. V dropped 3 bases and J dropped 9; count of bases not matched to a gene: 7. This CDR3 has 14 residues. Germline lookup yields CDR1 SGHTS and CDR2 YDEGEE. In DNA form, the CDR3 reads TGTGCCAGCAGCTCGGGACAGGGCAGTACGCCCCAGCATTTT. Its protein is CASSSGQGSTPQHF.

The chain is built from TRBV30 and TRBJ1-1, with 7 bases fitting TRBD1. The length of the CDR3 is 13 residues. Germline V lookup: CDR1 GTSNPN, CDR2 SVGIG (reference sequence). The junction had 7 bases not matched to a gene; V was cut back by 4 bases and J by 5 bases. The CDR3 loop reads CAWNNRGGTEAFF. The CDR3, as DNA: TGTGCCTGGAACAACAGGGGAGGTACTGAAGCTTTCTTT.

V and J are TRBV20-1 and TRBJ2-4, with D possibly matching TRBD2 (7 bases). The V gene's germline CDR1 is DFQATT and CDR2 SNEGSKA (reference sequence). The germline V and J ends were trimmed by 7 bases and 1 base, with 8 bases remaining between them. This CDR3 has 12 residues. The CDR3 region has the DNA TGCAGTGGGGGGGGCGCCAAAAACATTCAGTACTTC. It encodes CSGGGAKNIQYF.